In its sample, the clone carrying this T cell receptor beta chain was seen many times. Its specificity is not known. The data originate from a study of T-cell memory formation after mild COVID-19. As for the study in general: The TCR clusters were mostly specific to one donor. Regarding the study as a whole: Contracting CD4+ clones sat mainly in CM and EM; CD8+ in EMRA. Confirmation was lacking for SARS-CoV-2 specificity of second-wave clones that peaked on day 37. Pre-infection memory already had some responding clones, implying cross-reactive memory joined.

There are 16 residues in the CDR3. Germline-derived CDR1 and CDR2 are SGHTA and FQGNSA. V trimming: 5 bases; J trimming: 5 bases; junction bases outside the gene matches: 8. TCRdb re-derived calls from the 5' RACE reads in MiXCR, one entry per CDR3 protein. Seen here are 150,000 to 200,000 distinct CDR3 sequences, roughly 15% observed once, and the top ten hold roughly 15%. V and J are TRBV7-2 and TRBJ2-2; 10 positions match TRBD1. The sample was PBMCs or a T cell subset sorted from them (not recorded which). The sequence came from an adult woman who had mild COVID-19 (a few samples of this study predate the infection). Cell type and time point are not known. In DNA, the CDR3 is TGTGCCAGCAGCCGACGCCGGACAGGGGGGACCGGGGAGCTGTTTTTT. It translates to CASSRRRTGGTGELFF. The whole variable domain, remainder taken from reference TRBV7-2 and TRBJ2-2, is GAGVSQSPSNKVTEKGKDVELRCDPISGHTALYWYRQSLGQGLEFLIYFQGNSAPDKSGLPSDRFSAERTGGSVSTLTIQRTQQEDSAVYLCASSRRRTGGTGELFFGEGSRLTVL.